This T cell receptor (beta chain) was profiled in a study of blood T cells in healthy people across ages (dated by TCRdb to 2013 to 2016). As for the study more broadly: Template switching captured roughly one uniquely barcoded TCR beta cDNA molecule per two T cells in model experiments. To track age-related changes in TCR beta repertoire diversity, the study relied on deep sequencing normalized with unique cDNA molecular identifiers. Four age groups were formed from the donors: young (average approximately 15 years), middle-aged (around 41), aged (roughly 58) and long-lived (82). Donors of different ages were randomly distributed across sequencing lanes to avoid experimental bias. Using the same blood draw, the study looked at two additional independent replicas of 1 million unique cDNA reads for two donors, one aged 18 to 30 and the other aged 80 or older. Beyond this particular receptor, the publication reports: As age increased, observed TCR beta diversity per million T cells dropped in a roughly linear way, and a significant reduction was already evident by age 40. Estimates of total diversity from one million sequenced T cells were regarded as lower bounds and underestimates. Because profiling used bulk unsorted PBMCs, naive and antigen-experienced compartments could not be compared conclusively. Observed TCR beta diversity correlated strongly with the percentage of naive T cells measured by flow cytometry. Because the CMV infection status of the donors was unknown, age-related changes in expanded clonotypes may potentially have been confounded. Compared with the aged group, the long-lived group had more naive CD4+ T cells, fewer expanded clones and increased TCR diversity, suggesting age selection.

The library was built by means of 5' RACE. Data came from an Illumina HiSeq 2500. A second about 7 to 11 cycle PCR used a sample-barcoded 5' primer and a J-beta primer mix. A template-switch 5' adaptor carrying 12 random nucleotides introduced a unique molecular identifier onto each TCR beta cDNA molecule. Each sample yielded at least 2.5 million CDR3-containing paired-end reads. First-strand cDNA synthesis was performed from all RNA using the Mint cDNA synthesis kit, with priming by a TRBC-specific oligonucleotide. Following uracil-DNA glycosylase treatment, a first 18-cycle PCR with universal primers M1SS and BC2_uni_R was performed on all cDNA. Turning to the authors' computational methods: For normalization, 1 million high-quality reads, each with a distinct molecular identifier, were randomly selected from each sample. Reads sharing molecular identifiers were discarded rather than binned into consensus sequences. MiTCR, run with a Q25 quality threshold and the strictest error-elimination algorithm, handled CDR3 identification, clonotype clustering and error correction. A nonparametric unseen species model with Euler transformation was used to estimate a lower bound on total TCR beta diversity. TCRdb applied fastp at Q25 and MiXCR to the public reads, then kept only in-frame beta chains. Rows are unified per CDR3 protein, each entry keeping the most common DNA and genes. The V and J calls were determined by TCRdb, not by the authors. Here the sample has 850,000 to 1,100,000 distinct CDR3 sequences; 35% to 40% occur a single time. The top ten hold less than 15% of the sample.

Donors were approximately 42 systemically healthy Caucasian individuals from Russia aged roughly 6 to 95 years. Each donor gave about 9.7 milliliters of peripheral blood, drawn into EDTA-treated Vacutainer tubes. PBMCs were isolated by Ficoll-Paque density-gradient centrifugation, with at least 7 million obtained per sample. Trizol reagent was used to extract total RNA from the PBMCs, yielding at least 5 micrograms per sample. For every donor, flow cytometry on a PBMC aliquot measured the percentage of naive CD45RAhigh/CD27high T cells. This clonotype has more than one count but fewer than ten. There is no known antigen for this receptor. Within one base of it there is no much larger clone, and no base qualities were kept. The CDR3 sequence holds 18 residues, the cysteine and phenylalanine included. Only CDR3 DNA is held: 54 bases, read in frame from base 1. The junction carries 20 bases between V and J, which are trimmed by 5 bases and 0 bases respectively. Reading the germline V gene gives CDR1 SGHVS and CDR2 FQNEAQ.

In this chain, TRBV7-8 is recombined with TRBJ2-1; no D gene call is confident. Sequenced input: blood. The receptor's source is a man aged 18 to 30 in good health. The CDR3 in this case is CASSPMVVDTSSYNEQFF. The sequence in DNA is TGTGCCAGCAGCCCAATGGTGGTAGATACCTCCTCCTACAATGAGCAGTTCTTC.